This T cell receptor (beta chain) was sequenced in a study of patients and donors after allogeneic stem cell transplantation (dated by TCRdb to about 2020). Sequences DFQATT (CDR1) and SNEGSKA (CDR2) are obtained from the germline V gene (reference sequence). The cysteine opens and the phenylalanine closes a CDR3 of 13 amino acids. The only DNA kept is the CDR3, 39 bases in frame from the first base. V loses 0 bases of germline sequence and J loses 10 bases, and the interval between the two ends is 13 bases. Points on this clonotype: No antigen is known for it. Base qualities are missing; no much larger clone stands one base away.

The library was prepared using RT-PCR. Sequencer: NextSeq 550. The public sequencing data were trimmed at Q25 with fastp and processed into clonotypes with MiXCR by TCRdb, which kept only in-frame beta chains. Under each unique CDR3 protein, matching rows form one entry showing the most common genes and DNA. Here the sample has 84,000 or so distinct CDR3 sequences; around 46% occur a single time. The ten largest account for roughly two thirds of the sample. The sample comprised blood, either unsorted or a sorted T cell fraction (not recorded which). Recombination joined TRBV20-1 with TRBJ2-1; the D gene assignment is ambiguous. The receptor's source is a human donor who was either an allogeneic HSCT recipient or a stem cell or donor lymphocyte infusion donor (not recorded which). It is not recorded whose cells these are; they may come from a transplant donor. The DNA is as follows: TGCAGTGCTAGAGACCCCCTCCCCAGGGAGCAGTTCTTC. The encoded protein is CSARDPLPREQFF.